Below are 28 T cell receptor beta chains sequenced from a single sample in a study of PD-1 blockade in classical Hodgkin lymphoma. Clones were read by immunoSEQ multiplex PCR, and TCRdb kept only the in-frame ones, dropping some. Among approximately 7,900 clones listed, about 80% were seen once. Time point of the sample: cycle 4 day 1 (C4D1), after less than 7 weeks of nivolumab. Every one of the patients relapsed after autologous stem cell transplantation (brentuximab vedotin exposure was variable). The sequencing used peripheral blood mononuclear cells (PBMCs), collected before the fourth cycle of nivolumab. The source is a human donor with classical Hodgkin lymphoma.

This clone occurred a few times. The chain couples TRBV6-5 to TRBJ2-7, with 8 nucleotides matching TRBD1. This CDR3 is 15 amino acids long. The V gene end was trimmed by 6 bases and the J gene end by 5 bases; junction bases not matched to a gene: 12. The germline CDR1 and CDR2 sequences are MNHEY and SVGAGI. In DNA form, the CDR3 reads TGTGCCAGCAGACCCACCCCGACAGGGGTAAACGAGCAGTACTTC. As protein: CASRPTPTGVNEQYF.

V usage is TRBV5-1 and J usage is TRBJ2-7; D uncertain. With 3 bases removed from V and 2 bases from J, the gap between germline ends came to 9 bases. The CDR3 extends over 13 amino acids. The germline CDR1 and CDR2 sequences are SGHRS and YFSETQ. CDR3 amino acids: CASSWEETYEQYF. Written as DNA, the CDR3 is TGCGCCAGCAGCTGGGAAGAGACCTACGAGCAGTACTTC.

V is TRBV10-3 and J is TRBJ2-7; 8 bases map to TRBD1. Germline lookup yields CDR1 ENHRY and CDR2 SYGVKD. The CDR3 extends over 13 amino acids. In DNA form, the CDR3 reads TGTGGCACCACGGACAGGGATTCCTACGAGCAGTACTTC. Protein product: CGTTDRDSYEQYF.

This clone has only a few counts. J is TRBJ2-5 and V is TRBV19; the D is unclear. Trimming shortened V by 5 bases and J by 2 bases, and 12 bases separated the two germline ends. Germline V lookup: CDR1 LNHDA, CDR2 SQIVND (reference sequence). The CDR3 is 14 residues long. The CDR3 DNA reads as TGTGCCAGTAGTCTGGTGTTGGCTCAAGAGACCCAGTACTTC. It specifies CASSLVLAQETQYF. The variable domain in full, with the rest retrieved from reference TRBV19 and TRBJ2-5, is DGGITQSPKYLFRKEGQNVTLSCEQNLNHDAMYWYRQDPGQGLRLIYYSQIVNDFQKGDIAEGYSVSREKKESFPLTVTSAQKNPTAFYLCASSLVLAQETQYFGPGTRLLVL.

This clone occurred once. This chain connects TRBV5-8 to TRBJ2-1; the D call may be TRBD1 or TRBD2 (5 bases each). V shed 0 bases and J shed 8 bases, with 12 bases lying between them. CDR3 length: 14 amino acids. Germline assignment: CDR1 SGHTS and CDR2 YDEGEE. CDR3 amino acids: CASSLVSGADEQFF. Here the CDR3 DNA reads TGTGCCAGCAGCTTGGTGTCCGGGGCCGATGAGCAGTTCTTC.

The CDR3 region is CASSPRLAGGFYEQFF. The DNA of the CDR3 is TGTGCCAGCAGCCCCCGACTAGCGGGAGGTTTCTATGAGCAGTTCTTC. This sequence joins TRBV9 and TRBJ2-1; 13 positions agree with TRBD2. In germline, CDR1 is SGDLS, CDR2 YYNGEE. The length of the CDR3 is 16 residues. Trimming removed 4 bases from V and 8 bases from J; junction bases left unmatched: 9.

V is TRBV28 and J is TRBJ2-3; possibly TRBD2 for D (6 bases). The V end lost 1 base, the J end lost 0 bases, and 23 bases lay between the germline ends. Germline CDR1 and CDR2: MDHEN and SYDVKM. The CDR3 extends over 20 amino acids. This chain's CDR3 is CASSLYLGSGPRQSTDTQYF. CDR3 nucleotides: TGTGCCAGCAGTTTATATTTGGGTAGCGGACCTCGACAGAGCACAGATACGCAGTATTTT.

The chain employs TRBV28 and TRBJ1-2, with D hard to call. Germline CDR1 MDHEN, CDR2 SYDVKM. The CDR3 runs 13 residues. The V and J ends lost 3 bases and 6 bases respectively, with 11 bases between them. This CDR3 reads CASSFNRVDGYTF. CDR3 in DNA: TGTGCCAGCAGTTTTAATAGAGTCGATGGCTACACCTTC.

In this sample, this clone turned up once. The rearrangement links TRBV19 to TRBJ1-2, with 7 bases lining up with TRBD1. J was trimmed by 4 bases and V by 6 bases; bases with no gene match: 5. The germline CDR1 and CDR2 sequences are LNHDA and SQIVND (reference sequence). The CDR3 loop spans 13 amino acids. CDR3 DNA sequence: TGTGCCAGTAGCCTAGGGGGCACCTATGGCTACACCTTC. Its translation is CASSLGGTYGYTF.

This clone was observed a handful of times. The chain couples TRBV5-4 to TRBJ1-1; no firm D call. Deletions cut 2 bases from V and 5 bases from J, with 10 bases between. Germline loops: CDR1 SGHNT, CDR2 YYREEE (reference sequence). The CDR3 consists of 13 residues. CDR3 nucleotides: TGTGCCAGCAGCTTATCTATTGGGACTGAAGCTTTCTTT. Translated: CASSLSIGTEAFF.

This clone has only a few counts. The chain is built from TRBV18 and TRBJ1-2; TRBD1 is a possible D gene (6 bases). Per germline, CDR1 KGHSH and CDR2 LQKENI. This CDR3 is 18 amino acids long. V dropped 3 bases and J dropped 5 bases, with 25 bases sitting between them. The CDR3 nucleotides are TGTGCCAGCTCACCCCGCGTCTCTTACCAGGGGATAAATTATGGCTACACCTTC. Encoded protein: CASSPRVSYQGINYGYTF.

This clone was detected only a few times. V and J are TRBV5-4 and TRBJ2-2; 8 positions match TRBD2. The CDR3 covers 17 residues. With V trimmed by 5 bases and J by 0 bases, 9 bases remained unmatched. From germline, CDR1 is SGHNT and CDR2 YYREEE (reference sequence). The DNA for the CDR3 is TGTGCCAGCAGACAATCTCTAGCGGGCCCGAACACCGGGGAGCTGTTTTTT. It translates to CASRQSLAGPNTGELFF.

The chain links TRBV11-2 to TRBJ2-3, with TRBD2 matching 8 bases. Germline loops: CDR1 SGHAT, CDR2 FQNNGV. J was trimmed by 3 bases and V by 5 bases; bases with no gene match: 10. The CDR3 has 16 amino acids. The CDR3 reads CASSLTRVAGTDTQYF. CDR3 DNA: TGTGCCAGCAGCCTCACTAGGGTAGCGGGAACAGATACGCAGTATTTT.

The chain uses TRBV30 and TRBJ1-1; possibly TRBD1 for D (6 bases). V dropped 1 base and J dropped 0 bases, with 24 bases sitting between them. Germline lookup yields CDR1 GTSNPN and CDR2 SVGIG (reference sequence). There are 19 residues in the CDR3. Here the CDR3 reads CAWSAPRGRPPGLNTEAFF. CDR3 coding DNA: TGTGCCTGGAGTGCCCCCCGGGGGCGACCCCCCGGCCTGAACACTGAAGCTTTCTTT.

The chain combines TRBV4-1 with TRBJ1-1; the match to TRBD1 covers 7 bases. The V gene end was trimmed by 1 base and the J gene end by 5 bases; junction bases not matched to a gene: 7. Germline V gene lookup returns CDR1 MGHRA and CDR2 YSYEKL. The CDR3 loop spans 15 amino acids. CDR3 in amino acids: CASSQGEQGRTEAFF. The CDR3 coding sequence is TGCGCCAGCAGCCAAGGGGAACAGGGGAGAACTGAAGCTTTCTTT.

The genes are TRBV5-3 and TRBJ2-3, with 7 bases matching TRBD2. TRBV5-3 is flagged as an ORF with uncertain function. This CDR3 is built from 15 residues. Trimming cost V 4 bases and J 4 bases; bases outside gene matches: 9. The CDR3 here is CARSLWLREADTQYF. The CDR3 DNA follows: TGTGCCAGAAGCCTCTGGCTTCGGGAGGCAGATACGCAGTATTTT.

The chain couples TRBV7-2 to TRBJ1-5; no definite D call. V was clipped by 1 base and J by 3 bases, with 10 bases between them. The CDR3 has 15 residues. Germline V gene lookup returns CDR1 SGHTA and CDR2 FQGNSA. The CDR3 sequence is CASSLVGPNNQPQHF. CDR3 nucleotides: TGTGCCAGCAGCTTAGTAGGGCCCAACAATCAGCCCCAGCATTTT.

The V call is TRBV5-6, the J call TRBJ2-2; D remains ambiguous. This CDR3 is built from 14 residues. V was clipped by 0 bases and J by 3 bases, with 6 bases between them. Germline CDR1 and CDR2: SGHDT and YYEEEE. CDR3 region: CASSLGIYTGELFF. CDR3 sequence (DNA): TGTGCCAGCAGCTTGGGGATCTACACCGGGGAGCTGTTTTTT. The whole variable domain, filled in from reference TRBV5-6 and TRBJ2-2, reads DAGVTQSPTHLIKTRGQQVTLRCSPKSGHDTVSWYQQALGQGPQFIFQYYEEEERQRGNFPDRFSGHQFPNYSSELNVNALLLGDSALYLCASSLGIYTGELFFGEGSRLTVL.

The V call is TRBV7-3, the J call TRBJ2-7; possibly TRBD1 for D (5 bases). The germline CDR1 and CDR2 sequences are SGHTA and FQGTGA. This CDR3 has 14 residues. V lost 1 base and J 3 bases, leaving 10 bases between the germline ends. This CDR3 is CASSLMAGLYEQYF. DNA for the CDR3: TGTGCCAGCAGCTTAATGGCAGGGCTCTACGAGCAGTACTTC.

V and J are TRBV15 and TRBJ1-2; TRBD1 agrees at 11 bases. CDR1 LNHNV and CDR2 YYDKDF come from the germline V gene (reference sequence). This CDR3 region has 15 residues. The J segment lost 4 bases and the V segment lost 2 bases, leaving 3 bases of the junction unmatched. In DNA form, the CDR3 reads TGTGCCACCAGCAGAAGGACAGGGGGCATCTATGGCTACACCTTC. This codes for CATSRRTGGIYGYTF.

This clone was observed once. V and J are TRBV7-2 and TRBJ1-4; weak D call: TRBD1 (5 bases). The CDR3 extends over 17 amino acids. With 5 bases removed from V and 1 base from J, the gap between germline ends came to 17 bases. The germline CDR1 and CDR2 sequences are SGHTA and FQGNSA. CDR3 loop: CASSTQGGMKTNEKLFF. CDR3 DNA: TGTGCCAGCAGCACCCAGGGAGGAATGAAAACTAATGAAAAACTGTTTTTT.

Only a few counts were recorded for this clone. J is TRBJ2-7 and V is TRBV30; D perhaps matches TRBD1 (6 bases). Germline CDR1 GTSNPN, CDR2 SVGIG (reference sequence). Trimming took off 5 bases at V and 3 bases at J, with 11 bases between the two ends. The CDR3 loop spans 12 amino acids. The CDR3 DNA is TGTGCCTGGGGGGGCTCAGTCTACGAGCAGTACTTC. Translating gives CAWGGSVYEQYF.

The CDR3 coding sequence is TGTGCCAGCAGCCCCCGGGACAGAGGAAACACCATATATTTT. This encodes CASSPRDRGNTIYF. The chain carries TRBV5-6 and TRBJ1-3; 7 nucleotides agree with TRBD1. Germline assignment: CDR1 SGHDT and CDR2 YYEEEE. The ends lost 4 bases at V and 4 bases at J; junction bases unmatched: 5. The CDR3 is 14 residues long.

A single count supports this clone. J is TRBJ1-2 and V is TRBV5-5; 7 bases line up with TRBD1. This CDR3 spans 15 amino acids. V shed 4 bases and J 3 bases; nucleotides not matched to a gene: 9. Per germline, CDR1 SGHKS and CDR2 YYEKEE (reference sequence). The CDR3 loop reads CASSPNTDRDYGYTF. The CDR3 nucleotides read TGTGCCAGCAGCCCAAACACTGACAGGGACTATGGCTACACCTTC.

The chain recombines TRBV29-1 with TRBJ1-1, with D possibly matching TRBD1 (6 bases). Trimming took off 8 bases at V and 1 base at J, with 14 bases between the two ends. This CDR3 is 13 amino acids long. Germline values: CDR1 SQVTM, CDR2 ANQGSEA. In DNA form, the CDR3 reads TGCAGCACAAAACAGGGTTGGAACACTGAAGCTTTCTTT. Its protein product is CSTKQGWNTEAFF.

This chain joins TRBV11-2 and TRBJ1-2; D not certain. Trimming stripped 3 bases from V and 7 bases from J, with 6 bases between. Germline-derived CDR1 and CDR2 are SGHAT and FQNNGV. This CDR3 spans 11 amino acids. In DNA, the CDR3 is TGTGCCAGCAGCTTTGGCTTTGGCTACACCTTC. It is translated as CASSFGFGYTF.

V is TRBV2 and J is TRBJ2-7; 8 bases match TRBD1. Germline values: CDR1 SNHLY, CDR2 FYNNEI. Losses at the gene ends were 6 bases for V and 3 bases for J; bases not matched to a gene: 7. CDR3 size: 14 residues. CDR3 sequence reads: CASSQGQAFYEQYF. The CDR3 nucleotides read TGTGCCAGCAGCCAGGGACAGGCCTTCTACGAGCAGTACTTC.

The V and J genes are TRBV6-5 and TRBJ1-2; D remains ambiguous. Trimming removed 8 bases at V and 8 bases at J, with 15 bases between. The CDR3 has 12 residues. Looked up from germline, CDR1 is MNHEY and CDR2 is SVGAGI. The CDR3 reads CASREGGLGYTF. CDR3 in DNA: TGTGCCAGCCGAGAGGGTGGGTTAGGCTACACCTTC.